One sample yielded the 21 T cell receptor beta chains listed below, sequenced in a study of technical replicates of blood from a handful of donors. Assay: immunoSEQ multiplex PCR; the TCRdb copy retains only in-frame clones and omits some. The sample shows around 80,000 clones, roughly 90% of them seen only once. Material for sequencing was T cells isolated from PBMCs. The origin of the receptors is a human donor in good health.

This sequence joins TRBV7-2 and TRBJ2-2; 9 bases map to TRBD1. J gave up 5 bases and V 5 bases, and 9 bases lay outside the gene matches. Germline CDR1 and CDR2: SGHTA and FQGNSA. This CDR3 is 16 amino acids long. In DNA, the CDR3 is TGTGCCAGCAGCATTGGGACAGGGATGGGGACCGGGGAGCTGTTTTTT. It specifies CASSIGTGMGTGELFF.

This chain links TRBV18 with TRBJ2-7, with 10 bases matching TRBD1. J lost 4 bases, V lost 3 bases, and 6 bases had no gene match. Germline V gene lookup returns CDR1 KGHSH and CDR2 LQKENI. The CDR3 is made up of 15 amino acids. The DNA of the CDR3 is TGTGCCAGCTCACCCGGACAGGGGGTAAATTACGAGCAGTACTTC. This codes for CASSPGQGVNYEQYF.

V and J are TRBV25-1 and TRBJ2-2, with 10 bases aligning to TRBD2. Germline V gene sequence: CDR1 MGHDK, CDR2 SYGVNS. The CDR3 is 17 amino acids. The V segment lost 6 bases and the J segment 4 bases; nucleotides outside the gene matches: 11. The CDR3 DNA follows: TGTGCCAGCAGGGGCCCCTGGACTAGCGGTTTCACCGGGGAGCTGTTTTTT. As protein: CASRGPWTSGFTGELFF. Looking up the rest from reference TRBV25-1 and TRBJ2-2 gives the full variable domain: EADIYQTPRYLVIGTGKKITLECSQTMGHDKMYWYQQDPGMELHLIHYSYGVNSTEKGDLSSESTVSRIRTEHFPLTLESARPSHTSQYLCASRGPWTSGFTGELFFGEGSRLTVL.

In its sample, this clone was seen once. J is TRBJ2-5 and V is TRBV25-1, with 7 bases identical to TRBD2. This CDR3 has 14 residues. With V trimmed by 3 bases and J by 5 bases, 6 bases remained unmatched. Germline assignment: CDR1 MGHDK and CDR2 SYGVNS. Here the CDR3 reads CASSELSGWETQYF. CDR3 nucleotides: TGTGCCAGCAGTGAGCTTAGCGGGTGGGAGACCCAGTACTTC.

The chain uses TRBV28 and TRBJ2-7; 11 bases match TRBD2. J gave up 2 bases and V 3 bases, and 3 bases lay outside the gene matches. The germline gives CDR1 MDHEN, CDR2 SYDVKM. The length of the CDR3 is 15 residues. The CDR3 DNA is TGTGCCAGCAGTTTGTCTAGCGGGAGGCCCTACGAGCAGTACTTC. Protein product: CASSLSSGRPYEQYF.

The chain uses TRBV5-4 and TRBJ2-4; TRBD2 is a possible D gene (6 bases). CDR1 is SGHNT and CDR2 is YYREEE in the germline V gene (reference sequence). The CDR3 runs to 13 residues. Deletions cut 4 bases from V and 8 bases from J, with 13 bases between. CDR3 protein: CASSRGIGDIQYF. The CDR3 DNA reads as TGTGCCAGCAGCCGGGGGATCGGAGACATTCAGTACTTC.

V gene TRBV27 combines with J gene TRBJ2-3; 10 nucleotides align to TRBD1. The junction had 10 bases not matched to a gene; V was cut back by 7 bases and J by 6 bases. The germline V gene encodes CDR1 MNHEY and CDR2 SMNVEV (reference sequence). This CDR3 region has 15 residues. CDR3 DNA sequence: TGTGCCAGCACCATGGGACAGGGGACTTTGGATACGCAGTATTTT. Its translation: CASTMGQGTLDTQYF.

The gene calls are TRBV15 and TRBJ2-7; no definite D call. The CDR3 is 13 amino acids. V was trimmed by 1 base and J by 2 bases, leaving 6 bases between them. Germline V gene sequence: CDR1 LNHNV, CDR2 YYDKDF (reference sequence). The CDR3 DNA reads TGTGCCACCAGCAGAGTTGCGGCCTACGAGCAGTACTTC. As protein: CATSRVAAYEQYF.

The rearrangement links TRBV5-1 to TRBJ2-7; TRBD2 matches 10 bases. V lost 2 bases, J lost 5 bases, and 10 bases stayed unmatched. Germline CDR1 reads SGHRS; CDR2 reads YFSETQ. The CDR3 sequence is 16 residues long. CDR3 loop: CASSFDLLAGRDEQYF. CDR3 in DNA: TGCGCCAGCAGCTTTGACTTACTAGCGGGAAGGGACGAGCAGTACTTC.

The chain joins TRBV28 to TRBJ1-2, with 8 nucleotides matching TRBD1. The V segment lost 3 bases and the J segment 3 bases; nucleotides outside the gene matches: 6. This CDR3 contains 15 residues. CDR1 and CDR2 (germline): MDHEN, SYDVKM. CDR3 loop: CASSFVNRGDYGYTF. CDR3 sequence (DNA): TGTGCCAGCAGTTTTGTAAACAGGGGGGACTATGGCTACACCTTC.

The chain employs TRBV30 and TRBJ2-1; 11 nucleotides line up with TRBD1. Germline-derived CDR1 and CDR2 are GTSNPN and SVGIG (reference sequence). CDR3 length equals 13 residues. V trimming: 7 bases; J trimming: 7 bases; junction bases outside the gene matches: 6. The chain's CDR3 is CASGTGGWNEQFF. The CDR3 DNA is TGTGCCTCCGGGACAGGGGGTTGGAATGAGCAGTTCTTC.

This clone came up a few times. The CDR3 spells CAWRAFTRIGNTIYF. For the CDR3, the DNA is TGTGCCTGGAGGGCCTTCACCCGCATTGGAAACACCATATATTTT. V usage is TRBV30 and J usage is TRBJ1-3; D is unclear. The V gene's germline CDR1 is GTSNPN and CDR2 SVGIG (reference sequence). The V and J ends lost 3 bases and 3 bases respectively, with 15 bases between them. The CDR3 consists of 15 residues.

This clone was seen a single time. This chain connects TRBV28 to TRBJ2-6; weak D call: TRBD2 (6 bases). V dropped 5 bases and J dropped 6 bases, with 14 bases sitting between them. CDR1 and CDR2 from the germline V gene are MDHEN and SYDVKM. The CDR3 is 15 residues long. This CDR3 is CASSPSWGEANVLTF. CDR3 nucleotides: TGTGCCAGCAGTCCCTCCTGGGGGGAGGCCAACGTCCTGACTTTC. The full variable domain, in which reference TRBV28 and TRBJ2-6 provide the parts outside the CDR3, is DVKVTQSSRYLVKRTGEKVFLECVQDMDHENMFWYRQDPGLGLRLIYFSYDVKMKEKGDIPEGYSVSREKKERFSLILESASTNQTSMYLCASSPSWGEANVLTFGAGSRLTVL.

The V call is TRBV29-1, the J call TRBJ2-1, with 7 bases aligning to TRBD2. The CDR3 is 14 residues long. The germline V gene encodes CDR1 SQVTM and CDR2 ANQGSEA. V shed 7 bases, J shed 5 bases, and the junction held 11 bases outside the gene matches. CDR3 in DNA: TGCAGCGCCCCCGGGACGGGGGGACACAATGAGCAGTTCTTC. It is translated as CSAPGTGGHNEQFF.

The chain uses TRBV4-3 and TRBJ2-5; D might be TRBD2 (6 bases). V was trimmed by 3 bases and J by 1 base, leaving 9 bases between them. CDR1 and CDR2 from the germline V gene are LGHNA and YSLEER. This CDR3 spans 14 amino acids. The CDR3 sequence: CASSHYGSQETQYF. The CDR3 bases are TGCGCCAGCAGCCATTACGGGAGCCAAGAGACCCAGTACTTC.

CDR3 DNA sequence: TGTGCCAGCAGTTACTCAGACAGGGGGAACTATGGCTACACCTTC. Translation gives CASSYSDRGNYGYTF. The rearrangement links TRBV6-5 to TRBJ1-2, with 9 bases aligning to TRBD1. The germline CDR1 and CDR2 sequences are MNHEY and SVGAGI. The CDR3 has 15 residues. V shed 0 bases and J 2 bases; nucleotides not matched to a gene: 1.

This clone was observed a handful of times. The V call is TRBV4-2, the J call TRBJ1-1, with TRBD1 matching 8 bases. V shed 1 base, J shed 4 bases, and the junction held 11 bases outside the gene matches. CDR1 and CDR2 from the germline V gene are LGHNA and YNFKEQ. The CDR3 contains 17 residues. In DNA form, the CDR3 reads TGTGCCAGCAGCCAAGTGACAGGGGCGGCAACGGGCACTGAAGCTTTCTTT. Residues: CASSQVTGAATGTEAFF.

This clone was detected once. This rearrangement joins TRBV28 to TRBJ1-4; 11 nucleotides agree with TRBD1. The germline gives CDR1 MDHEN, CDR2 SYDVKM. V gave up 5 bases and J gave up 6 bases; unmatched junction bases: 5. The CDR3 is made up of 15 amino acids. This chain's CDR3 is CASSIRTGGHEKLFF. The CDR3, as DNA: TGTGCCAGCAGTATTAGGACAGGGGGCCATGAAAAACTGTTTTTT.

This clone was seen a single time. The genes are TRBV30 and TRBJ2-7; D is uncertain. The CDR3 covers 12 residues. V lost 0 bases and J lost 4, with 7 bases in between. Germline CDR1 and CDR2: GTSNPN and SVGIG (reference sequence). CDR3 region: CAWSVNGYEQYF. The CDR3 region has the DNA TGTGCCTGGAGTGTAAACGGGTACGAGCAGTACTTC.

J is TRBJ2-4 and V is TRBV11-3; the match to TRBD2 covers 15 bases. CDR1 is SGHNT and CDR2 is YENEEA in the germline V gene. Trimming took 3 bases from V and 0 from J; bases not matched to a gene: 6. This CDR3 is built from 19 residues. For the CDR3, the DNA is TGTGCCAGCAGCTTCCCCGGGACTAGCGGGAGGAGAGCCAAAAACATTCAGTACTTC. Translating gives CASSFPGTSGRRAKNIQYF.

V usage is TRBV2 and J usage is TRBJ1-5, with 7 bases identical to TRBD1. The CDR3 sequence is 14 residues long. Germline CDR1 reads SNHLY; CDR2 reads FYNNEI. V shed 5 bases, J shed 5 bases, and the junction held 6 bases outside the gene matches. CDR3 in DNA: TGTGCCAGCAGTCCCGACAGGGCCGATCAGCCCCAGCATTTT. Its translation is CASSPDRADQPQHF.